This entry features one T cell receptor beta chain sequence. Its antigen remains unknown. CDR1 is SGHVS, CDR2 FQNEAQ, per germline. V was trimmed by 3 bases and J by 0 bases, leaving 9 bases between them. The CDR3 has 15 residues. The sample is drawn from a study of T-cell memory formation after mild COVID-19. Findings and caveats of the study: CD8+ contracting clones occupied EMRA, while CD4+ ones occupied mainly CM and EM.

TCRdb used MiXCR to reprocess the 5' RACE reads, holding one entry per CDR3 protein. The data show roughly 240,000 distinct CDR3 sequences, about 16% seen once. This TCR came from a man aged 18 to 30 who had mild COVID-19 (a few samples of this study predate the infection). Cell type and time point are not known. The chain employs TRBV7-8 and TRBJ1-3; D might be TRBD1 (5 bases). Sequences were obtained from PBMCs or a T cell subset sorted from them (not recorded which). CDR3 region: CASSLQGYSGNTIYF. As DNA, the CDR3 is TGTGCCAGCAGCTTGCAGGGCTACTCTGGAAACACCATATATTTT.